The 29 T cell receptor beta chains below all came from one sample that was sequenced in a study of T-cell reconstitution after alpha-beta-depleted transplantation in children. It was with unique molecular identifiers that the TCRbeta library was prepared. MiXCR, run by TCRdb on the PCR reads, gives a single entry per CDR3 protein. The sample has some 490,000 distinct CDR3 sequences, around 13% seen once. This material consisted of PBMCs from the stem cell graft donor, taken from the stem cell graft. The receptors derive from a human donor who donated a stem cell graft to a child with combined immunodeficiency.

This clonotype was seen many times. The chain carries TRBV20-1 and TRBJ2-1; perhaps TRBD2 as D (5 bases). CDR1 is DFQATT and CDR2 is SNEGSKA in the germline V gene (reference sequence). There are 14 residues in the CDR3. Trimming removed 3 bases at V and 5 bases at J, with 14 bases between. CDR3 amino acids: CSARERAGNNEQFF. CDR3 DNA: TGCAGTGCTAGGGAGAGGGCGGGTAACAATGAGCAGTTCTTC.

CDR3 loop: CSAKGQVYNEQFF. As DNA, the CDR3 is TGCAGTGCTAAGGGACAAGTCTACAATGAGCAGTTCTTC. The rearrangement uses TRBV20-1 and TRBJ2-1; TRBD1 might be the D (6 bases). Germline lookup yields CDR1 DFQATT and CDR2 SNEGSKA (reference sequence). The CDR3 totals 13 residues. V was trimmed by 4 bases and J by 3 bases, leaving 10 bases between them.

This chain links TRBV28 with TRBJ1-2; D is uncertain. The CDR3 runs 14 residues. Trimming took off 1 base at V and 6 bases at J, with 12 bases between the two ends. Germline V gene sequence: CDR1 MDHEN, CDR2 SYDVKM. This chain's CDR3 is CASSLYQAANGYTF. In nucleotides, the CDR3 is TGTGCCAGCAGTTTATACCAGGCTGCCAATGGCTACACCTTC.

The J gene is TRBJ2-7, the V gene TRBV6-5; the match to TRBD2 covers 8 bases. The junction had 16 bases not matched to a gene; V was cut back by 0 bases and J by 6 bases. The CDR3 totals 18 residues. The germline V gene encodes CDR1 MNHEY and CDR2 SVGAGI. The chain's CDR3 is CASSYSSGGRWAWGEQYF. CDR3 DNA: TGTGCCAGCAGTTACTCGAGTGGCGGGAGGTGGGCTTGGGGCGAGCAGTACTTC.

This chain uses TRBV12-3 or TRBV12-4 with TRBJ2-1; 10 nucleotides line up with TRBD2. The V segment lost 8 bases and the J segment 4 bases; nucleotides outside the gene matches: 5. The CDR3 consists of 14 residues. The CDR3 reads CASGTLAGYNEQFF. The CDR3 DNA reads as TGTGCCAGCGGAACACTAGCGGGGTACAATGAGCAGTTCTTC.

This sequence joins TRBV7-3 and TRBJ2-3; weak D call: TRBD2 (5 bases). CDR1 SGHTA and CDR2 FQGTGA come from the germline V gene. The CDR3 covers 16 residues. V was clipped by 3 bases and J by 2 bases, with 15 bases between them. The CDR3, as DNA: TGTGCCAGCAGCTTCCGGGATTTCGGCACCACAGATACGCAGTATTTT. This codes for CASSFRDFGTTDTQYF.

The chain couples TRBV15 to TRBJ2-7; the D call may be TRBD1 or TRBD2 (5 bases each). The V gene lost 0 bases and the J gene lost 6 bases, with 15 bases spanning the gap. This CDR3 is 15 amino acids long. CDR1 LNHNV and CDR2 YYDKDF come from the germline V gene (reference sequence). The DNA for the CDR3 is TGTGCCACCAGCAGAGAAGGAGGTGGGACGCCCGAGCAGTACTTC. Translation gives CATSREGGGTPEQYF.

The V and J genes are TRBV24-1 and TRBJ2-1, with TRBD2 as a possible D gene (6 bases). Germline loops: CDR1 KGHDR, CDR2 SFDVKD. V lost 2 bases and J lost 2, with 18 bases in between. The CDR3 sequence is 18 residues long. CDR3 nucleotide sequence: TGTGCCACCAGTGATTCGCCCGTGGGGGGAGTCCCCTACAATGAGCAGTTCTTC. Protein sequence: CATSDSPVGGVPYNEQFF.

The V gene is TRBV27, the J gene TRBJ2-1, with D possibly being TRBD1 (5 bases). V lost 8 bases and J 7 bases, leaving 21 bases between the germline ends. Per the germline V gene, CDR1 is MNHEY and CDR2 is SMNVEV (reference sequence). The CDR3 consists of 15 residues. The CDR3 is CASRRRGWVRNEQFF. CDR3 sequence (DNA): TGTGCCAGCCGAAGAAGGGGCTGGGTCCGAAATGAGCAGTTCTTC.

The chain links TRBV6-2 or TRBV6-3 to TRBJ2-7, with D perhaps given as TRBD1 or TRBD2 (5 bases each). The CDR3 consists of 13 residues. V was cut by 7 bases and J by 4 bases, with 14 bases left in between. Per the germline V gene, CDR1 is MNHEY and CDR2 is SVGEGT. The CDR3 coding sequence is TGTGCCAGCACCTACAGGCCGGGGTACGAGCAGTACTTC. As protein: CASTYRPGYEQYF.

The rearrangement joins TRBV7-2 to TRBJ2-7, with a tentative D call TRBD2 (6 bases). CDR1 and CDR2 (germline): SGHTA, FQGNSA. This CDR3 is built from 15 residues. V was pared by 4 bases and J by 6 bases, with 19 bases between. Written as DNA, the CDR3 is TGTGCCAGCAGCTACACGGCCAGCGGGTTGGGCGAGCAGTACTTC. This codes for CASSYTASGLGEQYF.

The sample holds many counts of this clonotype. The gene calls are TRBV3-1 and TRBJ2-7, with 7 nucleotides matching TRBD1. Germline V gene lookup returns CDR1 LGHDT and CDR2 YNNKEL (reference sequence). The CDR3 runs to 16 residues. Trimming at V came to 4 bases and at J to 0 bases, leaving 9 bases not matched to a gene. CDR3 coding DNA: TGTGCCAGCAGCCGGCTCCGGGACAGCAACTCCTACGAGCAGTACTTC. It is translated as CASSRLRDSNSYEQYF.

The sample holds a few counts of this clonotype. The chain joins TRBV6-1 to TRBJ2-7; TRBD1 matches 8 bases. This CDR3 contains 18 residues. The V segment lost 6 bases and the J segment 2 bases; nucleotides outside the gene matches: 18. The germline gives CDR1 MNHNS, CDR2 SASEGT. The CDR3 DNA is TGTGCCAGCAGCCCCCGCCATGGGACCGGGACAGGAGCCTACGAGCAGTACTTC. Translated: CASSPRHGTGTGAYEQYF.

This clonotype was picked up a small number of times. The rearrangement uses TRBV20-1 and TRBJ2-4; a possible D gene is TRBD1 (5 bases). Trimming shortened V by 4 bases and J by 0 bases, and 10 bases separated the two germline ends. The CDR3 has 14 residues. The germline CDR1 and CDR2 sequences are DFQATT and SNEGSKA (reference sequence). The CDR3 here is CSAKGALAKNIQYF. For the CDR3, the DNA is TGCAGTGCTAAAGGGGCCTTAGCCAAAAACATTCAGTACTTC.

This clonotype has only a few counts. The chain is built from TRBV20-1 and TRBJ2-2; 15 bases match TRBD2. The germline V gene encodes CDR1 DFQATT and CDR2 SNEGSKA (reference sequence). Trimming cost V 5 bases and J 5 bases; bases outside gene matches: 9. The CDR3 contains 17 residues. CDR3 bases: TGCAGTGCTCCCAGGACTAGCGGGGGGGTTCGGACCGGGGAGCTGTTTTTT. Protein sequence: CSAPRTSGGVRTGELFF.

This chain uses TRBV5-1 with TRBJ1-1; 8 bases are a match to TRBD1. This CDR3 region has 15 residues. The V segment lost 0 bases and the J segment 4 bases; nucleotides outside the gene matches: 5. CDR1 and CDR2 (germline): SGHRS, YFSETQ. CDR3 in amino acids: CASSLDRTGFTEAFF. The CDR3 DNA reads TGCGCCAGCAGCTTGGATAGGACAGGGTTCACTGAAGCTTTCTTT.

This clonotype was recorded at least ten times. V usage is TRBV12-3 or TRBV12-4 and J usage is TRBJ1-2; D is unclear. V lost 6 bases and J 11 bases, leaving 13 bases between the germline ends. The CDR3 contains 11 residues. The CDR3 loop reads CASRPGRVYTF. CDR3 in DNA: TGTGCCAGCAGACCCGGACGGGTATACACCTTC.

The chain joins TRBV30 to TRBJ2-2; TRBD1 aligns across 9 bases. Germline trimming cut 4 bases from V and 6 bases from J; bases unmatched to any gene: 3. The germline V gene has CDR1 GTSNPN and CDR2 SVGIG (reference sequence). The CDR3 contains 13 residues. In nucleotides, the CDR3 is TGTGCCTGGACCCGACAGGGGGCCGGGGAGCTGTTTTTT. Translation: CAWTRQGAGELFF.

This clonotype has only a few counts. The rearrangement uses TRBV20-1 and TRBJ2-1; 9 bases are shared with TRBD1. Germline V gene data show CDR1 as DFQATT and CDR2 as SNEGSKA (reference sequence). V dropped 3 bases and J dropped 3; count of bases not matched to a gene: 9. CDR3 length equals 16 residues. The CDR3 sequence: CSASRRTGAGYNEQFF. The CDR3 DNA reads TGCAGTGCTAGCCGCCGGACAGGGGCGGGCTACAATGAGCAGTTCTTC.

This clonotype was observed many times. The chain recombines TRBV28 with TRBJ2-5, with D perhaps matching TRBD2 (6 bases). This CDR3 has 14 residues. Per germline, CDR1 MDHEN and CDR2 SYDVKM. V gave up 4 bases and J gave up 2 bases, with 11 bases separating them. The CDR3 DNA reads TGTGCCAGCAGTTCATGGAGGGGACAAGAGACCCAGTACTTC. Translation: CASSSWRGQETQYF. Variable domain in full (rest from reference TRBV28 and TRBJ2-5): DVKVTQSSRYLVKRTGEKVFLECVQDMDHENMFWYRQDPGLGLRLIYFSYDVKMKEKGDIPEGYSVSREKKERFSLILESASTNQTSMYLCASSSWRGQETQYFGPGTRLLVL.

This clonotype was seen repeatedly, ten times or more. The V call is TRBV10-3, the J call TRBJ2-5; 13 bases fit TRBD2. Per the germline V gene, CDR1 is ENHRY and CDR2 is SYGVKD. Trimming cost V 2 bases and J 7 bases; bases outside gene matches: 10. This CDR3 has 17 residues. The CDR3 sequence: CAISEDQGLAGSGTQYF. For the CDR3, the DNA is TGTGCCATCAGTGAGGACCAGGGACTAGCGGGAAGCGGGACCCAGTACTTC.

Points on this clonotype: A much larger clone differs by one base, so this may be a read error. This chain joins TRBV4-3 and TRBJ2-3; D uncertain. This CDR3 is built from 14 residues. The germline V gene has CDR1 LGHNA and CDR2 YSLEER. The CDR3 region has the DNA TGCGCCAGCAGCCGCTCGGAAACCACAGATACGAAGTATTTT. Protein product: CASSRSETTDTKYF.

The chain uses TRBV18 and TRBJ2-3; D perhaps matches TRBD2 (5 bases). With 3 bases removed from V and 4 bases from J, the gap between germline ends came to 17 bases. The CDR3 extends over 16 amino acids. CDR1 KGHSH and CDR2 LQKENI come from the germline V gene. In DNA form, the CDR3 reads TGTGCCAGCTCACCTGGAGGTCAGGTTGGTGCAGATACGCAGTATTTT. Its protein product is CASSPGGQVGADTQYF.

The gene calls are TRBV11-2 and TRBJ2-5, with a weak D call TRBD1 (6 bases). Germline assignment: CDR1 SGHAT and CDR2 FQNNGV. The CDR3 length is 15 residues. The V end lost 7 bases, the J end lost 1 base, and 16 bases lay between the germline ends. In DNA form, the CDR3 reads TGTGCCAGCACCCCGGGTGGGGGCGGCCAAGAGACCCAGTACTTC. It yields the protein CASTPGGGGQETQYF.

This sequence joins TRBV7-2 and TRBJ2-1; possible D gene TRBD1, 6 bases. CDR3 length: 16 residues. Trimming left V 5 bases short and J 0 bases short, with 14 bases between. The germline CDR1 and CDR2 sequences are SGHTA and FQGNSA. The CDR3 loop reads CASSVKTGPSYNEQFF. Here the CDR3 DNA reads TGTGCCAGCAGCGTAAAGACAGGTCCCTCCTACAATGAGCAGTTCTTC.

This clonotype was seen repeatedly, ten times or more. In DNA, the CDR3 is TGTGCCAGCAGCTTGGATCCAGGGTACACAGATACGCAGTATTTT. This codes for CASSLDPGYTDTQYF. V usage is TRBV5-5 and J usage is TRBJ2-3, with D perhaps TRBD1 (5 bases). The CDR3 has 15 residues. The V and J ends lost 0 bases and 2 bases respectively, with 10 bases between them. Germline-derived CDR1 and CDR2 are SGHKS and YYEKEE (reference sequence).

This chain joins TRBV7-9 and TRBJ2-7; 7 bases map to TRBD1. After removal of 4 bases from V and 3 bases from J, the junction contained 12 bases not matched to a gene. The V gene's germline CDR1 is SEHNR and CDR2 FQNEAQ (reference sequence). This CDR3 is built from 16 residues. The CDR3 region is CASSSQDRSPFYEQYF. CDR3 coding DNA: TGTGCCAGCAGCTCCCAGGACAGGAGCCCCTTCTACGAGCAGTACTTC.

This clonotype was seen many times. This rearrangement joins TRBV4-2 to TRBJ2-2, with D possibly TRBD2 on 6 matching bases. This CDR3 is 15 amino acids long. The ends were cut back, 0 bases at V and 6 bases at J, with 11 bases in the middle. Per germline, CDR1 LGHNA and CDR2 YNFKEQ. The chain's CDR3 is CASSQDPGVAGELFF. CDR3 nucleotide sequence: TGTGCCAGCAGCCAAGATCCGGGAGTAGCCGGGGAGCTGTTTTTT.

In its sample, this clonotype was seen a few times. This rearrangement joins TRBV11-3 to TRBJ2-5; D may be TRBD1 or TRBD2 (5 bases each). Trimming took off 5 bases at V and 0 bases at J, with 7 bases between the two ends. The CDR3 is 13 residues long. Germline CDR1 SGHNT, CDR2 YENEEA. The CDR3 sequence: CASSRDHQETQYF. As DNA, the CDR3 is TGTGCCAGCAGCCGGGACCACCAAGAGACCCAGTACTTC.